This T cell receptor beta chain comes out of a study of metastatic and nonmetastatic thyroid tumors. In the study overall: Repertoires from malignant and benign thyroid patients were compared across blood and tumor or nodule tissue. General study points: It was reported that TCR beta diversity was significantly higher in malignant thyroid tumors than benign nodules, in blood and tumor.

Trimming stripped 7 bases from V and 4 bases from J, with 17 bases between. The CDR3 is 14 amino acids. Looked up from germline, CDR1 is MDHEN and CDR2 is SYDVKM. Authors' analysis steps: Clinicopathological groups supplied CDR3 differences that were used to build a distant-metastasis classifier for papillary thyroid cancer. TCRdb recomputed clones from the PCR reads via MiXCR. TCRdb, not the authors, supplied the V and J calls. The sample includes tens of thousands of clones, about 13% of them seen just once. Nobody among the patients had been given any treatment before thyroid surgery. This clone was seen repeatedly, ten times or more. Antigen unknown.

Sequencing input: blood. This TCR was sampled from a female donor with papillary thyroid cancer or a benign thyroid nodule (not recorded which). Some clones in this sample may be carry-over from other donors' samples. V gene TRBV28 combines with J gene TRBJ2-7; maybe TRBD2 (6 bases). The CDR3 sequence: CASNPQGGYYEQYF. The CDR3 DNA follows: TGTGCCAGCAACCCCCAGGGAGGTTATTACGAGCAGTACTTC. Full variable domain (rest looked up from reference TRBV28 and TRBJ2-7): DVKVTQSSRYLVKRTGEKVFLECVQDMDHENMFWYRQDPGLGLRLIYFSYDVKMKEKGDIPEGYSVSREKKERFSLILESASTNQTSMYLCASNPQGGYYEQYFGPGTRLTVT.